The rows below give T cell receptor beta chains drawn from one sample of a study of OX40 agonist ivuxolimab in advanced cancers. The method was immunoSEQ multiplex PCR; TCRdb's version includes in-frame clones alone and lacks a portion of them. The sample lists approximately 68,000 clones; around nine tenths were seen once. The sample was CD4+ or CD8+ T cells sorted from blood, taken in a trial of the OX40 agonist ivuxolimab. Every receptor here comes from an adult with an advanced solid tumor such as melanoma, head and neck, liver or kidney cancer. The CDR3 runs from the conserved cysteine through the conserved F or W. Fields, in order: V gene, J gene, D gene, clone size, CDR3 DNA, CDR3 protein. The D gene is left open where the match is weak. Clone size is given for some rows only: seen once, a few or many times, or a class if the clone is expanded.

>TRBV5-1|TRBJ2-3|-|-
TGCGCCAGCAGCTTGGGAGATATTGCAGATACGCAGTATTTT
CASSLGDIADTQYF
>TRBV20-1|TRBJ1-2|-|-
TGCAGTGCCCGGGACACTCCTGGCTACACCTTC
CSARDTPGYTF
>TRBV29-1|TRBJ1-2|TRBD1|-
TGCAGCGTTGGACCCACGGACAGGGATTACACCTTC
CSVGPTDRDYTF
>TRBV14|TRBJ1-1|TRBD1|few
TGTGCCAGCAGCCAAGTTACAGGGGCAACTGAAGCTTTCTTT
CASSQVTGATEAFF
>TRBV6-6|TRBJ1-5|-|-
TGTGCCAGCAGTTACACCCAGTTCAATCAGCCCCAGCATTTT
CASSYTQFNQPQHF
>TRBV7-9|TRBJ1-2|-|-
TGTGCCAGCAGCCCAAGTGTAAGGGGTGGCTACACCTTC
CASSPSVRGGYTF
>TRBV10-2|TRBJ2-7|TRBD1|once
TGCGCCAGCAGTGAGACCGGACAGGATCGCGAGCAGTACTTC
CASSETGQDREQYF
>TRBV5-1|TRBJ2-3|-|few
TGCGCCAGCAGTTTCGGACGAGATACGCAGTATTTT
CASSFGRDTQYF
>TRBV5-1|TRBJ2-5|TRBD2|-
TGCGCCAGCAGCGCGTTGACTAGCGGGACCTCCCAAGAGACCCAGTACTTC
CASSALTSGTSQETQYF
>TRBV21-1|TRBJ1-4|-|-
TGTGCCAGCAGCAAAGCAAACGGGGGCAAAGAAAAACTGTTTTTT
CASSKANGGKEKLFF
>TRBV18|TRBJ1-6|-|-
TGTGCCAGCTCACCACCGGAAGGGGCTAATTCACCCCTCCACTTT
CASSPPEGANSPLHF
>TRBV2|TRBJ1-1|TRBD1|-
TGTGCCAGCAGTGAAGCGTTACAGGGGATTGGCACTGAAGCTTTCTTT
CASSEALQGIGTEAFF
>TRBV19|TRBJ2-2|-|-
TGTGCCAGTAGTATAGGGACGACTAACACCGGGGAGCTGTTTTTT
CASSIGTTNTGELFF
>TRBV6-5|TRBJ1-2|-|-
TGTGCCAGCAGACGTGGGGGCTTACCTAACTATGGCTACACCTTC
CASRRGGLPNYGYTF
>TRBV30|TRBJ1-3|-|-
TGTGCCTGGACCCCATTTGAAAACACCATATATTTT
CAWTPFENTIYF
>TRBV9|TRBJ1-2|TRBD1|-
TGTGCCAGCAGCGTAATGGGGACAGCCAACTATGGCTACACCTTC
CASSVMGTANYGYTF
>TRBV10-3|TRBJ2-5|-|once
TGTGCCTCCCGGGCAGAGGGACCGGGGGAGACCCAGTACTTC
CASRAEGPGETQYF
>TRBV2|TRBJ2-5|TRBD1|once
TGTGCCAGGGGGGACAGTATCCAAGAGACCCAGTACTTC
CARGDSIQETQYF
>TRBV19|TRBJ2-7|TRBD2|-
TGTGCCAGTAGTATACAGACGACTAGCGCCACCAACGAGCAGTACTTC
CASSIQTTSATNEQYF
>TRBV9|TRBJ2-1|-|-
TGTGCCAGCAGCCCAACTACGGGACACTACAATGAGCAGTTCTTC
CASSPTTGHYNEQFF
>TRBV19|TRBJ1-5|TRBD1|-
TGTGCCAGTAGTATCTTCCCGGGACAGAACAATCAGCCCCAGCATTTT
CASSIFPGQNNQPQHF
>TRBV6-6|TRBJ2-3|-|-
TGTGCCAGCAAACTAGTCTACACAGATACGCAGTATTTT
CASKLVYTDTQYF
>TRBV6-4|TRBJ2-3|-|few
TGTGCCAGCAGTGGCTTCCCGTTACTTCCCCCAGATACGCAGTATTTT
CASSGFPLLPPDTQYF
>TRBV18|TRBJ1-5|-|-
TGTGCCAGCTCCCTCTCGGGTGGGATGGTTCAGCCCCAGCATTTT
CASSLSGGMVQPQHF
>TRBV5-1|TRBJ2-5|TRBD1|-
TGCGCCAGCAGCTCAAATAACAGGGGGCAAAGGGGGTTCGGAGAGACCCAGTACTTC
CASSSNNRGQRGFGETQYF
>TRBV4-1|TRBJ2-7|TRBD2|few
TGCGCCAGCAGCCAACAAGGGGCTAGCGGGACCCTACCCTACGAGCAGTACTTC
CASSQQGASGTLPYEQYF
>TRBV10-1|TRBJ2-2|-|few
TGCGCCAGCAAGAGAACCATGGGACCTGAGGGGGAGCTGTTTTTT
CASKRTMGPEGELFF
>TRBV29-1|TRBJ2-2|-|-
TGCAGCGCCGGACAGCCCACCGGGGAGCTGTTTTTT
CSAGQPTGELFF
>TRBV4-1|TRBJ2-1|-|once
TGCGCCAGCAGCCAAGTGGTGGGCTCTAGGGTAGGGGAGCAGTTCTTC
CASSQVVGSRVGEQFF